These 10 T cell receptor beta chains came from one sample sequenced in a study of memory CD4+ T cells and cytomegalovirus serostatus. TCRdb keeps only in-frame clones here, not all; method: immunoSEQ multiplex PCR. The sample consists of approximately 88,000 clones, 75% to 90% of them appearing once. Single viable CD3+CD4+CD8-CD45RO+ cells were sorted as the memory CD4+ T cells. The sequenced material came from memory CD4+ T cells from blood. The receptors originated from an adult in good health and CMV-seropositive.

About this clone: The germline gene is not matched at one end of the junction; a read error may be the cause. The CDR3 nucleotides read TGTGCTAGCAGCTTAGGGACAGGGGGCTCGGATGAGCAGTTCTTC. Protein product: CASSLGTGGSDEQFF. The chain carries TRBV7-7 and TRBJ2-1; TRBD1 aligns across 12 bases. The CDR3 is made up of 15 amino acids. In germline, CDR1 is SSHAT, CDR2 FNYEAQ (reference sequence). Filled out from reference TRBV7-7 and TRBJ2-1, the complete variable domain reads GAGVSQSPRYKVTKRGQDVTLRCDPISSHATLYWYQQALGQGPEFLTYFNYEAQPDKSGLPSDRFSAERPEGSISTLTIQRTEQRDSAMYRCASSLGTGGSDEQFFGPGTRLTVL.

The J gene is TRBJ2-7, the V gene TRBV5-1; 9 bases fit TRBD2. The trim removed 3 bases at V and 3 bases at J, leaving 7 bases unmatched. The CDR3 extends over 15 amino acids. Germline V lookup: CDR1 SGHRS, CDR2 YFSETQ. The CDR3 region has the DNA TGCGCCAGCAGCTCCGATAGCGGGAGTTACTACGAGCAGTACTTC. Translating it yields CASSSDSGSYYEQYF.

V and J are TRBV6-5 and TRBJ1-3; a weak D match, TRBD1 (5 bases). The CDR3 loop spans 14 amino acids. Trimming left V 2 bases short and J 2 bases short, with 7 bases between. Germline V CDR1 and CDR2: MNHEY, SVGAGI. Here the CDR3 DNA reads TGTGCCAGCAGTTACGGGACTCCTGGAAACACCATATATTTT. Its translation is CASSYGTPGNTIYF.

Details on this clone: Sequence at one end of the junction differs from germline and may be a read error. The chain employs TRBV7-7 and TRBJ2-5; the D gene is possibly TRBD1 (6 bases). Germline values: CDR1 SSHAT, CDR2 FNYEAQ (reference sequence). The CDR3 runs 16 residues. The CDR3 region is CASSLGGSSTQETQYF. The CDR3, as DNA: TGTGCTAGCAGCTTAGGGGGATCTTCGACACAAGAGACCCAGTACTTC.

The V gene is TRBV5-1, the J gene TRBJ2-5, with D tentatively TRBD1 or TRBD2 (5 bases each). The germline V gene has CDR1 SGHRS and CDR2 YFSETQ. V was pared by 6 bases and J by 6 bases, with 15 bases between. This CDR3 is built from 13 residues. The CDR3 DNA reads TGCGCCAGCACGGAACCCGGGACGAAGACCCAGTACTTC. As protein: CASTEPGTKTQYF. Full variable domain (remainder filled in from reference TRBV5-1 and TRBJ2-5): KAGVTQTPRYLIKTRGQQVTLSCSPISGHRSVSWYQQTPGQGLQFLFEYFSETQRNKGNFPGRFSGRQFSNSRSEMNVSTLELGDSALYLCASTEPGTKTQYFGPGTRLLVL.

This chain uses TRBV2 with TRBJ1-2; D gene ambiguous. CDR1 is SNHLY and CDR2 is FYNNEI in the germline V gene. The V end was cut by 3 bases, the J end by 6 bases, with 20 bases between. The length of the CDR3 is 16 residues. The CDR3 sequence is CASSEGPDGTMNGYTF. The CDR3 coding sequence is TGTGCCAGCAGTGAGGGCCCGGACGGAACCATGAATGGCTACACCTTC. The entire variable domain, with the rest obtained from reference TRBV2 and TRBJ1-2, is as follows: EPEVTQTPSHQVTQMGQEVILRCVPISNHLYFYWYRQILGQKVEFLVSFYNNEISEKSEIFDDQFSVERPDGSNFTLKIRSTKLEDSAMYFCASSEGPDGTMNGYTFGSGTRLTVV.

The chain joins TRBV29-1 to TRBJ2-1; D remains ambiguous. Between the trimmed V and J ends, which lost 6 bases and 0 bases, there was a span of 15 bases. The CDR3 covers 15 residues. Germline lookup yields CDR1 SQVTM and CDR2 ANQGSEA. In DNA, the CDR3 is TGCAGCGTCCCGGGCTGGCGCCACTCCTACAATGAGCAGTTCTTC. Amino acids: CSVPGWRHSYNEQFF.

This clone was recorded only once. The chain is built from TRBV6-1 and TRBJ1-2, with 7 positions matching TRBD1. V gave up 6 bases and J gave up 4 bases; unmatched junction bases: 2. Germline V lookup: CDR1 MNHNS, CDR2 SASEGT. This CDR3 comprises 12 residues. CDR3 sequence: CASSRDSYGYTF. The CDR3 DNA is TGTGCCAGCAGCAGGGACAGCTATGGCTACACCTTC.

This chain connects TRBV5-1 to TRBJ2-7, with a weak D call TRBD2 (5 bases). The CDR3 contains 13 residues. Per the germline V gene, CDR1 is SGHRS and CDR2 is YFSETQ. Trimming took off 1 base at V and 5 bases at J, with 10 bases between the two ends. The CDR3 DNA sequence: TGCGCCAGCAGCTTGAGGGAGCTTAACGAGCAGTACTTC. Amino acid sequence: CASSLRELNEQYF.

The chain has TRBV4-3 and TRBJ2-3, with TRBD2 matching over 11 bases. The trim removed 4 bases at V and 10 bases at J, leaving 1 base unmatched. Germline V gene data show CDR1 as LGHNA and CDR2 as YSLEER. The CDR3 covers 12 residues. The CDR3 reads CASSPTSGAQYF. The CDR3 DNA follows: TGCGCCAGCAGCCCGACTAGCGGGGCGCAGTATTTT.